This T cell receptor (beta chain) was retrieved from a study of blood T cell repertoires in COVID-19. Study-level information: The origin of the acute and convalescent COVID-19 samples was the United States, Italy and Spain.

Libraries were prepared by immunoSEQ multiplex PCR; TCRdb keeps only in-frame clonotypes and omits some of them. Counted here are about 140,000 clones, around 84% occurring once; the ten biggest clones make up roughly 8.7%. Germline CDR1 reads LGHDT; CDR2 reads YNNKEL (reference sequence). The CDR3 is 16 amino acids. J gave up 4 bases and V 2 bases, and 10 bases lay outside the gene matches. V is TRBV3-1 (or the pseudogene TRBV3-2) and J is TRBJ1-2, with TRBD1 matching over 7 bases. Sequences were obtained from peripheral blood. This TCR was sampled from a woman in her sixties or seventies with acute or convalescent COVID-19. Here the CDR3 reads CASSQTGAPNPYGYTF. CDR3 nucleotide sequence: TGTGCCAGCAGCCAAACAGGGGCACCAAACCCCTATGGCTACACCTTC.